What follows are 10 T cell receptor beta chains derived from one specimen sequenced in a study of blood T cell repertoires in COVID-19. Using immunoSEQ multiplex PCR, the repertoire was profiled, and TCRdb retains in-frame clones only, with some absent. This table has over 300,000 clones, 87% appearing once. Input material: PBMCs or T cells enriched from blood (not recorded which). The source of these receptors is a woman in her twenties or thirties who had recovered from COVID-19.

This chain joins TRBV5-4 and TRBJ1-1; D uncertain. With 4 bases removed from V and 3 bases from J, the gap between germline ends came to 19 bases. Looked up from germline, CDR1 is SGHNT and CDR2 is YYREEE (reference sequence). The CDR3 covers 16 residues. In DNA, the CDR3 is TGTGCCAGCAGCCCAGTCGGAGGAACCGGGTACACTGAAGCTTTCTTT. This translates into CASSPVGGTGYTEAFF.

The rearrangement joins TRBV19 to TRBJ1-6; 8 positions match TRBD1. This CDR3 region has 14 residues. The germline V gene encodes CDR1 LNHDA and CDR2 SQIVND (reference sequence). Trimming at V came to 3 bases and at J to 9 bases, leaving 4 bases not matched to a gene. The CDR3 protein is CASSIDRGGSPLHF. Here the CDR3 DNA reads TGTGCCAGTAGTATCGACAGGGGTGGTTCACCCCTCCACTTT.

This chain connects TRBV7-8 to TRBJ1-5; 9 bases fit TRBD1. After removal of 2 bases from V and 4 bases from J, the junction contained 3 bases not matched to a gene. The CDR3 is 15 amino acids. Germline V gene data show CDR1 as SGHVS and CDR2 as FQNEAQ. As DNA, the CDR3 is TGTGCCAGCAGCTTAAACAGGGGGCGGAATCAGCCCCAGCATTTT. This encodes CASSLNRGRNQPQHF.

V gene TRBV16 combines with J gene TRBJ2-2; D possibly corresponds to TRBD2 (6 bases). CDR1 is KGHSY, CDR2 FQNENV, per germline. V dropped 4 bases and J dropped 7 bases, with 19 bases sitting between them. CDR3 length: 16 residues. CDR3 residues: CASSPREASIRGELFF. The CDR3 bases are TGTGCCAGCAGCCCAAGGGAGGCGTCTATTCGCGGGGAGCTGTTTTTT.

The chain joins TRBV5-4 to TRBJ2-2; D gene uncertain. The germline V gene has CDR1 SGHNT and CDR2 YYREEE (reference sequence). V gave up 4 bases and J gave up 5 bases, with 9 bases separating them. This CDR3 is built from 13 residues. In DNA form, the CDR3 reads TGTGCCAGCAGCACCTCGACTACCGGGGAGCTGTTTTTT. This sequence encodes CASSTSTTGELFF.

V usage is TRBV29-1 and J usage is TRBJ2-6; 7 positions match TRBD1. This CDR3 is 14 amino acids long. Germline lookup yields CDR1 SQVTM and CDR2 ANQGSEA. V shed 6 bases, J shed 7 bases, and the junction held 9 bases outside the gene matches. CDR3 sequence: CSVTGPDGANVLTF. The CDR3 nucleotides are TGCAGCGTGACAGGGCCCGATGGAGCCAACGTCCTGACTTTC.

The V gene is TRBV7-2, the J gene TRBJ1-5, with D perhaps matching TRBD1 (6 bases). The CDR3 runs 13 residues. The V end lost 5 bases, the J end lost 6 bases, and 11 bases lay between the germline ends. CDR1 and CDR2 from the germline V gene are SGHTA and FQGNSA. The chain's CDR3 is CASSMGAGQPQHF. For the CDR3, the DNA is TGTGCCAGCAGCATGGGGGCGGGTCAGCCCCAGCATTTT.

This sequence joins TRBV11-2 and TRBJ1-2; 8 bases align to TRBD1. The germline gives CDR1 SGHAT, CDR2 FQNNGV. This CDR3 comprises 13 residues. J gave up 2 bases and V 9 bases, and 5 bases lay outside the gene matches. The CDR3: CARQGAENYGYTF. The CDR3 DNA follows: TGTGCCAGGCAGGGGGCGGAGAACTATGGCTACACCTTC.

This clone was detected only once. V usage is TRBV29-1 and J usage is TRBJ1-1; D unclear. The V gene's germline CDR1 is SQVTM and CDR2 ANQGSEA. This CDR3 has 10 amino acids. V lost 7 bases, J lost 3 bases, and 6 bases lay in between. This CDR3 is CSGGHTEAFF. In DNA form, the CDR3 reads TGCAGCGGAGGTCACACTGAAGCTTTCTTT.

The chain couples TRBV28 to TRBJ2-2; no firm D call. Looked up from germline, CDR1 is MDHEN and CDR2 is SYDVKM. Trimming removed 3 bases at V and 0 bases at J, with 8 bases between. The CDR3 is 15 residues long. The CDR3 loop is CASSFALANTGELFF. The CDR3 bases are TGTGCCAGCAGTTTTGCACTCGCGAACACCGGGGAGCTGTTTTTT.